A single sample is the source of the 23 T cell receptor beta chains below, sequenced in a study of T cells after posttransplantation cyclophosphamide. Assay: immunoSEQ multiplex PCR; the TCRdb copy retains only in-frame clones and omits some. Among 23,000 or so clones listed, just over 85% were seen once. Controls had myeloablative marrow grafts with methotrexate and calcineurin inhibitor, sampled at 1 year. This specimen was PBMCs, taken about 360 days after allogeneic stem cell transplant with calcineurin inhibitor and methotrexate. These receptors came from a female patient younger than 45 who received an allogeneic stem cell transplant from an unrelated donor, was CMV-positive, and had acute and chronic GVHD. Some of these T cells may belong to the graft donor.

This chain links TRBV4-1 with TRBJ1-1; tentatively, D is TRBD1 (5 bases). The germline gives CDR1 MGHRA, CDR2 YSYEKL. Trimming took 2 bases from V and 1 from J, leaving 26 bases between them. This CDR3 spans 20 amino acids. The CDR3 loop reads CASSQTRGTLYGLRNTEAFF. Here the CDR3 DNA reads TGCGCCAGCAGCCAAACCCGCGGGACTCTTTACGGCCTACGGAACACTGAAGCTTTCTTT.

The count of this clone is one. The genes are TRBV18 and TRBJ2-1, with TRBD1 matching 9 bases. J gave up 7 bases and V 3 bases, and 4 bases lay outside the gene matches. The CDR3 contains 14 residues. Germline V gene sequence: CDR1 KGHSH, CDR2 LQKENI. This chain's CDR3 is CASSPGTGLNEQFF. In nucleotides, the CDR3 is TGTGCCAGCTCACCCGGGACAGGGTTGAATGAGCAGTTCTTC.

V gene TRBV20-1 combines with J gene TRBJ2-1, with 8 bases matching TRBD2. With V trimmed by 3 bases and J by 8 bases, 0 bases remained unmatched. Germline CDR1 is DFQATT and CDR2 is SNEGSKA (reference sequence). CDR3 length equals 11 residues. The CDR3 loop is CSARTSDEQFF. The CDR3 nucleotides are TGCAGTGCTAGGACTAGCGATGAGCAGTTCTTC.

This rearrangement joins TRBV6-6 to TRBJ1-2, with 8 bases fitting TRBD1. This CDR3 is built from 14 residues. Germline CDR1 MNHNY, CDR2 SVGAGI (reference sequence). V lost 5 bases, J lost 2 bases, and 4 bases stayed unmatched. CDR3 DNA: TGTGCCAGCAGTAACGGGGACAGGAACTATGGCTACACCTTC. This gives the protein CASSNGDRNYGYTF.

This chain joins TRBV18 and TRBJ1-1; possibly TRBD1 for D (6 bases). Trimming removed 3 bases at V and 2 bases at J, with 25 bases between. Germline CDR1 reads KGHSH; CDR2 reads LQKENI. The CDR3 has 19 residues. DNA for the CDR3: TGTGCCAGCTCACCCTCGGACAGAGTAAAATTAACTTCCAACACTGAAGCTTTCTTT. Protein product: CASSPSDRVKLTSNTEAFF.

Remarks on this clone: Different DNA sequences within this sample yield the same CDR3. The chain recombines TRBV27 with TRBJ2-7; D is undetermined. Germline CDR1 and CDR2: MNHEY and SMNVEV (reference sequence). CDR3 size: 12 residues. Trimming removed 8 bases from V and 1 base from J, with 9 bases in between. The CDR3 loop is CASFSSSYEQYF. CDR3 nucleotides: TGTGCCAGCTTTTCGTCGTCCTACGAGCAGTACTTC.

The chain joins TRBV18 to TRBJ2-5, with D perhaps matching TRBD1 (5 bases). Trimming pared 2 bases from V and 4 bases from J, leaving 14 bases between. This CDR3 spans 15 amino acids. CDR1 and CDR2 (germline): KGHSH, LQKENI. The CDR3 loop is CASSPSQVVGETQYF. The CDR3, as DNA: TGTGCCAGCTCACCATCACAGGTAGTGGGAGAGACCCAGTACTTC.

This chain uses TRBV9 with TRBJ2-3; 11 nucleotides line up with TRBD2. The CDR3 extends over 14 amino acids. Germline values: CDR1 SGDLS, CDR2 YYNGEE. Unmatched junction bases numbered 6, after V lost 8 bases and J lost 4 bases. This CDR3 reads CASNSGGAADTQYF. In nucleotides, the CDR3 is TGTGCCAGTAATAGCGGGGGGGCCGCAGATACGCAGTATTTT.

The rearrangement joins TRBV7-2 to TRBJ1-3, with 7 bases lining up with TRBD1. Unmatched junction bases numbered 6, after V lost 1 base and J lost 0 bases. Germline CDR1 reads SGHTA; CDR2 reads FQGNSA. This CDR3 region has 17 residues. The CDR3 DNA sequence: TGTGCCAGCAGCTTAGTGCGACAGGGCCTCTCTGGAAACACCATATATTTT. Translating gives CASSLVRQGLSGNTIYF.

The chain uses TRBV30 and TRBJ2-7; maybe TRBD1 (5 bases). CDR1 and CDR2 from the germline V gene are GTSNPN and SVGIG (reference sequence). The CDR3 spans 13 residues. With 3 bases removed from V and 2 bases from J, the gap between germline ends came to 11 bases. This CDR3 reads CAWSLRAAYEQYF. Written as DNA, the CDR3 is TGTGCCTGGAGCCTCAGGGCCGCCTACGAGCAGTACTTC.

The rearrangement joins TRBV19 to TRBJ1-5; D may be TRBD1 (6 bases). Trimming left V 6 bases short and J 7 bases short, with 22 bases between. CDR3 length: 16 residues. Germline CDR1 LNHDA, CDR2 SQIVND (reference sequence). The CDR3 here is CASSRTKTGIRQPQHF. CDR3 bases: TGTGCCAGTAGCCGCACAAAAACAGGGATCCGACAGCCCCAGCATTTT.

The chain combines TRBV7-3 with TRBJ2-2; the D gene is possibly TRBD2 (6 bases). The V end was cut by 4 bases, the J end by 2 bases, with 14 bases between. Germline loops: CDR1 SGHTA, CDR2 FQGTGA. The CDR3 is made up of 16 amino acids. Here the CDR3 reads CASSSFLAPNTGELFF. The DNA for the CDR3 is TGTGCCAGCAGCTCGTTCCTAGCGCCTAACACCGGGGAGCTGTTTTTT.

V is TRBV27 and J is TRBJ1-2; D unclear. Trimming removed 3 bases from V and 8 bases from J, with 13 bases in between. There are 13 residues in the CDR3. The germline V gene has CDR1 MNHEY and CDR2 SMNVEV (reference sequence). In nucleotides, the CDR3 is TGTGCCAGCAGTTTTCCGGGGTTTATCGGCTACACCTTC. Residues: CASSFPGFIGYTF.

V and J are TRBV18 and TRBJ1-1, with D uncertain. The CDR3 is made up of 15 amino acids. Germline CDR1 reads KGHSH; CDR2 reads LQKENI. Trimming stripped 0 bases from V and 6 bases from J, with 14 bases between. The chain's CDR3 is CASSPPEAGGAEAFF. CDR3 in DNA: TGTGCCAGCTCACCACCGGAGGCGGGTGGCGCTGAAGCTTTCTTT.

The sample holds a few counts of this clone. The germline gene is not matched at one end of the junction; a read error may be the cause. The genes are TRBV6-5 and TRBJ1-2, with TRBD1 matching over 8 bases. The V gene's germline CDR1 is MNHEY and CDR2 SVGAGI. This CDR3 spans 12 amino acids. Written as DNA, the CDR3 is TGTGCCAGCAGTGGGGCGAAGGCAGGGGGCTTCTTC. Residues: CASSGAKAGGFF.

The chain carries TRBV4-1 and TRBJ2-2; D possibly corresponds to TRBD2 (6 bases). Trimming removed 7 bases from V and 5 bases from J, with 23 bases in between. The germline gives CDR1 MGHRA, CDR2 YSYEKL. The CDR3 has 17 residues. This chain's CDR3 is CASTAWGSPGVTGELFF. The CDR3, as DNA: TGCGCCAGCACGGCTTGGGGCTCCCCGGGGGTTACCGGGGAGCTGTTTTTT.

The rearrangement joins TRBV5-1 to TRBJ2-3, with TRBD2 identical over 10 bases. The CDR3 has 15 residues. CDR1 is SGHRS, CDR2 YFSETQ, per germline. V was pared by 3 bases and J by 3 bases, with 4 bases of the junction left unmatched. The CDR3 is CASSWQRGGTDTQYF. The CDR3 coding sequence is TGCGCCAGCAGCTGGCAGCGGGGGGGTACAGATACGCAGTATTTT.

This chain joins TRBV6-5 and TRBJ1-6; D remains ambiguous. This CDR3 spans 15 amino acids. The V gene lost 2 bases and the J gene lost 3 bases, with 8 bases spanning the gap. The germline V gene encodes CDR1 MNHEY and CDR2 SVGAGI. The CDR3 DNA reads TGTGCCAGCAGTTACCGGGTCCTCTATAATTCACCCCTCCACTTT. It translates to CASSYRVLYNSPLHF.

The V call is TRBV11-3, the J call TRBJ2-1, with 7 nucleotides matching TRBD1. V was clipped by 1 base and J by 8 bases; unmatched bases: 2. The CDR3 runs 13 residues. Germline CDR1 SGHNT, CDR2 YENEEA. CDR3 sequence: CASSLVGGHEQFF. The DNA for the CDR3 is TGTGCCAGCAGCTTAGTAGGGGGCCATGAGCAGTTCTTC.

The chain recombines TRBV6-1 with TRBJ2-1, with 11 bases identical to TRBD2. CDR1 MNHNS and CDR2 SASEGT come from the germline V gene. The CDR3 runs 15 residues. V lost 5 bases and J lost 4; bases outside the gene matches: 4. Here the CDR3 reads CASSSTSGGYNEQFF. As DNA, the CDR3 is TGTGCCAGCAGTAGTACTAGCGGGGGATACAATGAGCAGTTCTTC.

The rearrangement links TRBV9 to TRBJ2-1; 13 bases align to TRBD2. After removal of 2 bases from V and 8 bases from J, the junction contained 13 bases not matched to a gene. Looked up from germline, CDR1 is SGDLS and CDR2 is YYNGEE. The length of the CDR3 is 18 residues. The DNA for the CDR3 is TGTGCCAGCAGCGTTGGAGGGGCGGGACTAGCGGGGATATATGAGCAGTTCTTC. This translates into CASSVGGAGLAGIYEQFF.

The rearrangement uses TRBV2 and TRBJ2-1; D call uncertain. The CDR3 is 13 residues long. The V end was cut by 10 bases, the J end by 5 bases, with 15 bases between. Per the germline V gene, CDR1 is SNHLY and CDR2 is FYNNEI. The CDR3 reads CATAVGRHNEQFF. CDR3 DNA sequence: TGTGCCACCGCGGTAGGCCGCCACAATGAGCAGTTCTTC. The full variable domain, its missing parts supplied by reference TRBV2 and TRBJ2-1, is EPEVTQTPSHQVTQMGQEVILRCVPISNHLYFYWYRQILGQKVEFLVSFYNNEISEKSEIFDDQFSVERPDGSNFTLKIRSTKLEDSAMYFCATAVGRHNEQFFGPGTRLTVL.

The rearrangement joins TRBV28 to TRBJ1-1; 7 bases are shared with TRBD1. With 6 bases clipped from V and 3 bases from J, the junction kept 4 bases outside the gene matches. This CDR3 region has 13 residues. Germline V lookup: CDR1 MDHEN, CDR2 SYDVKM. The CDR3 bases are TGTGCCAGCAGGCCAGGGGGTGACACTGAAGCTTTCTTT. Amino acid sequence: CASRPGGDTEAFF.